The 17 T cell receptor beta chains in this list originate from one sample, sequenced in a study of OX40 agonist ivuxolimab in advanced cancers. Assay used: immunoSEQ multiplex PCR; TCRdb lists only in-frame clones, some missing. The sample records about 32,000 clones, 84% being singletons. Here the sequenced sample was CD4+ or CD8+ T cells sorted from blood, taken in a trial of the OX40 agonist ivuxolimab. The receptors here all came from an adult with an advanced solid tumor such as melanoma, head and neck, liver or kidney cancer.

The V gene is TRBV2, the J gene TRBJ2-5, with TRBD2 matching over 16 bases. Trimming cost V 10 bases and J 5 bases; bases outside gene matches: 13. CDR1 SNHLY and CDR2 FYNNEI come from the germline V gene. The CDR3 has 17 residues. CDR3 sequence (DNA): TGTGCCACCCAGAGAGGGACTAGCGGGAGGGCTAGGGAGACCCAGTACTTC. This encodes CATQRGTSGRARETQYF.

The DNA for the CDR3 is TGCGCCAGCAGCCAGGGTCCGATGAACACTGAAGCTTTCTTT. It codes for CASSQGPMNTEAFF. The chain couples TRBV4-1 to TRBJ1-1; D is ambiguous. V was pared by 3 bases and J by 0 bases, with 8 bases between. This CDR3 has 14 amino acids. In germline, CDR1 is MGHRA, CDR2 YSYEKL.

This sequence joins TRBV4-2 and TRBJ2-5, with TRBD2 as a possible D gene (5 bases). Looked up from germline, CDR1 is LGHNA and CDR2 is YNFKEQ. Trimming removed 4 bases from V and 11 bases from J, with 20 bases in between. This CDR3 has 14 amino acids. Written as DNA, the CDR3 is TGTGCCAGCAGCCCAGAGGAAGGGAGAAGGGAGCAGTACTTC. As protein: CASSPEEGRREQYF.

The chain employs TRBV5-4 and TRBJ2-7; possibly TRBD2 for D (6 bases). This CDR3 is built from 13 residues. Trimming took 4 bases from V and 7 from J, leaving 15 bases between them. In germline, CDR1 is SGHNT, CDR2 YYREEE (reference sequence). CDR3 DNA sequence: TGTGCCAGCAGCACGGGACTGACTAAAGAGCAGTACTTC. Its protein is CASSTGLTKEQYF.

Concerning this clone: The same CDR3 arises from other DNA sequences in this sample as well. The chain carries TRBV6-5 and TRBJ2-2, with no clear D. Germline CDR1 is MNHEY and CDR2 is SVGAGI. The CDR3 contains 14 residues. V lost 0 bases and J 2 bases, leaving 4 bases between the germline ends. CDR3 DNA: TGTGCCAGCAGTTACTCCCCTAACACCGGGGAGCTGTTTTTT. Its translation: CASSYSPNTGELFF.

CDR3 sequence (DNA): TGTGCCAGTTCCCAGGGCACCACAGATACGCAGTATTTT. Amino acid sequence: CASSQGTTDTQYF. This chain links TRBV6-6 with TRBJ2-3, with a possible D match to TRBD1 (5 bases). The CDR3 is made up of 13 amino acids. CDR1 MNHNY and CDR2 SVGAGI come from the germline V gene (reference sequence). V dropped 9 bases and J dropped 2 bases, with 12 bases sitting between them.

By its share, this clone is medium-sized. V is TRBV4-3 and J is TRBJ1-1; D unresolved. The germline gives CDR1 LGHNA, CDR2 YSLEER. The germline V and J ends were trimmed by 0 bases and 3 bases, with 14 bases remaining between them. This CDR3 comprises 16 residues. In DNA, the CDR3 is TGCGCCAGCAGCCAAGATAGGAGAGGGTCGGACACTGAAGCTTTCTTT. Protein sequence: CASSQDRRGSDTEAFF.

The CDR3, as DNA: TGTGCCAGCAGCCCCCCAGGGGGGAGCTCCTATAATTCACCCCTCCACTTT. This codes for CASSPPGGSSYNSPLHF. The chain employs TRBV7-8 and TRBJ1-6, with TRBD1 matching over 7 bases. Germline assignment: CDR1 SGHVS and CDR2 FQNEAQ. The V segment lost 5 bases and the J segment 0 bases; nucleotides outside the gene matches: 7. The CDR3 is 17 residues long.

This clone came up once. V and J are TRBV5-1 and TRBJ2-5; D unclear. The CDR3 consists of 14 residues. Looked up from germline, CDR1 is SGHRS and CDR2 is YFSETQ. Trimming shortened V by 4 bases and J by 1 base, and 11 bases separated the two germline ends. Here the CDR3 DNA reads TGCGCCAGCAGCACGGAATGGATCCAAGAGACCCAGTACTTC. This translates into CASSTEWIQETQYF.

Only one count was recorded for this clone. The chain's CDR3 is CARSQGPPNTGELFF. DNA of the CDR3: TGTGCCAGAAGCCAGGGACCGCCGAACACCGGGGAGCTGTTTTTT. The genes are TRBV5-3 and TRBJ2-2, with D possibly called TRBD1 or TRBD2 (5 bases each). TRBV5-3 is an open reading frame whose function is uncertain. Between the trimmed V and J ends, which lost 4 bases and 0 bases, there was a span of 10 bases. The CDR3 sequence is 15 residues long.

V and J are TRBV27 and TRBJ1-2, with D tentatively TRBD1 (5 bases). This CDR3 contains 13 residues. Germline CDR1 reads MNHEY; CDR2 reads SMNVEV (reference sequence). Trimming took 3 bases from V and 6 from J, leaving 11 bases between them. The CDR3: CASSFGTGHGYTF. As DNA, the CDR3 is TGTGCCAGCAGTTTCGGGACCGGCCATGGCTACACCTTC.

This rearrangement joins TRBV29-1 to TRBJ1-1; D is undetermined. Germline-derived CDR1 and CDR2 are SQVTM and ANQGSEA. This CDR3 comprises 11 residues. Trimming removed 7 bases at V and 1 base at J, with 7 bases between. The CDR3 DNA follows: TGCAGCGGGGAAGGGAACACTGAAGCTTTCTTT. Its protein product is CSGEGNTEAFF.

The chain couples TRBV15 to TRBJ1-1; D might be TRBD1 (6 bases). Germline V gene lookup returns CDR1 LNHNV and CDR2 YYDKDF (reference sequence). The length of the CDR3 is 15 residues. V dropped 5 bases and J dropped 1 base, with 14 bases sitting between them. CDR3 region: CATSGRDTTNTEAFF. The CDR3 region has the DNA TGTGCCACCAGCGGTAGGGACACTACGAACACTGAAGCTTTCTTT.

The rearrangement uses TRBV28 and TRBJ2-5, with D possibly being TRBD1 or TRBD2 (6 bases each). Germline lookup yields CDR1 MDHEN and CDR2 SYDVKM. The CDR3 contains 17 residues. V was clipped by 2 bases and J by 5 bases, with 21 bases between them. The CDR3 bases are TGTGCCAGCAGTTTAATCGCGGGACATACCGACTGGGAGACCCAGTACTTC. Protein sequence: CASSLIAGHTDWETQYF.

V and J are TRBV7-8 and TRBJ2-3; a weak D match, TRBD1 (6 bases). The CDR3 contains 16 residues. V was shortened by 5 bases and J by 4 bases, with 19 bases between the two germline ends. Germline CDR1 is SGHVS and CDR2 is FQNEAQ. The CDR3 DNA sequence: TGTGCCAGCAGCCCACTCGCCCAGCCAGGGGCAGATACGCAGTATTTT. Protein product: CASSPLAQPGADTQYF.

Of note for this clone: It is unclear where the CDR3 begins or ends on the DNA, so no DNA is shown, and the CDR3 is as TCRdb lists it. The CDR3: CASSTSKTGNTIYF. This chain uses TRBV28 with TRBJ1-3. Germline lookup yields CDR1 MDHEN and CDR2 SYDVKM. The CDR3 comprises 14 residues, both ends counted.

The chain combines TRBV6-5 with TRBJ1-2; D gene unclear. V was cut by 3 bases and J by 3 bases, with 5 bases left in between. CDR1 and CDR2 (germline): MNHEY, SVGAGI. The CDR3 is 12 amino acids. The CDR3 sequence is CASSYGDYGYTF. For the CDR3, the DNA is TGTGCCAGCAGTTATGGGGACTATGGCTACACCTTC.